The 15 T cell receptor beta chains listed next were all sequenced from one sample in a study of shared clonotypes between healthy human individuals. Here immunoSEQ multiplex PCR was the method, and the copy in TCRdb shows in-frame clones only, minus some. The profile covers fewer than 3 million clones, with around 92% appearing a single time and approximately 0.41% taken by the ten largest. Sequences were obtained from naive CD4+ T cells from PBMCs. Sample subset: CD45RA+ positively selected. The receptors shown here come from a man between 18 and 35 years old in good health. Some clones in this sample may be carry-over from other donors' samples.

This clone was found once. The chain has TRBV30 and TRBJ2-7; the D gene is possibly TRBD2 (5 bases). Germline V CDR1 and CDR2: GTSNPN, SVGIG (reference sequence). This CDR3 region has 11 residues. V was shortened by 8 bases and J by 5 bases, with 13 bases between the two germline ends. The CDR3 DNA reads TGTGCCCGCTCCGGGGAGCACGAGCAGTACTTC. This translates into CARSGEHEQYF.

With respect to this clone: Other DNA sequences within the sample encode an identical CDR3. Here the CDR3 reads CASSPPGRGYEQYF. CDR3 sequence (DNA): TGTGCCAGCTCACCTCCGGGACGGGGATACGAGCAGTACTTC. The J gene is TRBJ2-7, the V gene TRBV18, with D perhaps being TRBD1 or TRBD2 (5 bases each). The V gene lost 3 bases and the J gene lost 4 bases, with 13 bases spanning the gap. CDR3 length: 14 residues. Germline V CDR1 and CDR2: KGHSH, LQKENI.

CDR3 in DNA: TGTGCCAGCTCACCACTTTCCCGGGAGACCCAGTACTTC. It specifies CASSPLSRETQYF. This chain connects TRBV18 to TRBJ2-5; D gene ambiguous. Germline-derived CDR1 and CDR2 are KGHSH and LQKENI. This CDR3 has 13 residues. Trimming cost V 1 base and J 5 bases, with 8 bases left between them.

The rearrangement links TRBV28 to TRBJ2-7; 13 positions match TRBD2. The CDR3 spans 17 residues. Germline V gives CDR1 MDHEN, CDR2 SYDVKM. J lost 2 bases, V lost 4 bases, and 8 bases had no gene match. The CDR3 spells CASSSPPGTSGTYEQYF. CDR3 nucleotides: TGTGCCAGCAGTTCTCCCCCAGGGACTAGCGGGACCTACGAGCAGTACTTC.

V is TRBV4-1 and J is TRBJ1-5; no firm D call. The CDR3 extends over 19 amino acids. The germline V and J ends were trimmed by 0 bases and 2 bases, with 20 bases remaining between them. Germline V gives CDR1 MGHRA, CDR2 YSYEKL. The CDR3 coding sequence is TGCGCCAGCAGCCAAGACCCGTGGAAGGTGAACTCAGGCAATCAGCCCCAGCATTTT. Its protein product is CASSQDPWKVNSGNQPQHF.

This clone was counted only a few times. The J gene is TRBJ2-1, the V gene TRBV28; D is unresolved. Germline CDR1 MDHEN, CDR2 SYDVKM. CDR3 size: 12 residues. Between the trimmed V and J ends, which lost 4 bases and 10 bases, there was a span of 11 bases. CDR3 sequence reads: CASSYQVGEQFF. The CDR3, as DNA: TGTGCCAGCAGTTACCAGGTCGGGGAGCAGTTCTTC.

The chain carries TRBV7-8 and TRBJ2-1; possibly TRBD1 for D (6 bases). The CDR3 consists of 12 residues. Trimming pared 4 bases from V and 8 bases from J, leaving 9 bases between. Germline values: CDR1 SGHVS, CDR2 FQNEAQ. The CDR3 here is CASSWGRDEQFF. The CDR3 DNA sequence: TGTGCCAGCAGCTGGGGGCGGGATGAGCAGTTCTTC.

The J gene is TRBJ2-7, the V gene TRBV28, with 9 bases aligning to TRBD1. The junction had 15 bases not matched to a gene; V was cut back by 5 bases and J by 7 bases. CDR3 size: 16 residues. Per germline, CDR1 MDHEN and CDR2 SYDVKM. The CDR3 region has the DNA TGTGCCAGCAGTACACCCGGACAGGGGACCCATGGGGAGCAGTACTTC. It translates to CASSTPGQGTHGEQYF.

The chain recombines TRBV5-4 with TRBJ2-3; D tentatively reads TRBD1 or TRBD2 (5 bases each). The CDR3 contains 15 residues. Between the trimmed V and J ends, which lost 3 bases and 0 bases, there was a span of 11 bases. Germline loops: CDR1 SGHNT, CDR2 YYREEE (reference sequence). The CDR3 region has the DNA TGTGCCAGCAGCTGGAACCGGGACAGCACAGATACGCAGTATTTT. It specifies CASSWNRDSTDTQYF.

Only one count was recorded for this clone. V usage is TRBV5-1 and J usage is TRBJ2-6; D is unresolved. Trimming removed 4 bases at V and 0 bases at J, with 11 bases between. There are 16 residues in the CDR3. CDR1 is SGHRS, CDR2 YFSETQ, per germline. The CDR3 protein is CASSTGPGSGANVLTF. CDR3 sequence (DNA): TGCGCCAGCAGCACCGGGCCAGGCTCTGGGGCCAACGTCCTGACTTTC.

J is TRBJ1-5 and V is TRBV5-1; no clear D gene. Trimming took off 0 bases at V and 6 bases at J, with 10 bases between the two ends. Germline V lookup: CDR1 SGHRS, CDR2 YFSETQ. There are 14 residues in the CDR3. Here the CDR3 reads CASSLGGFRQPQHF. The CDR3, as DNA: TGCGCCAGCAGCTTGGGAGGGTTTCGTCAGCCCCAGCATTTT.

The rearrangement links TRBV28 to TRBJ2-7; D ambiguous. Germline-derived CDR1 and CDR2 are MDHEN and SYDVKM. Deletions cut 2 bases from V and 0 bases from J, with 8 bases between. There are 14 residues in the CDR3. DNA for the CDR3: TGTGCCAGCAGTTTAGTCTCGCTCTCCTACGAGCAGTACTTC. Protein: CASSLVSLSYEQYF. The full variable domain, its missing parts supplied by reference TRBV28 and TRBJ2-7, is DVKVTQSSRYLVKRTGEKVFLECVQDMDHENMFWYRQDPGLGLRLIYFSYDVKMKEKGDIPEGYSVSREKKERFSLILESASTNQTSMYLCASSLVSLSYEQYFGPGTRLTVT.

The gene calls are TRBV11-2 and TRBJ2-5, with 7 bases that match TRBD1. The V segment lost 5 bases and the J segment 4 bases; nucleotides outside the gene matches: 4. The germline gives CDR1 SGHAT, CDR2 FQNNGV. The CDR3 runs 13 residues. The CDR3 DNA reads TGTGCCAGCAGCCTGGGACAGCGAGAGACCCAGTACTTC. It codes for CASSLGQRETQYF.

This clone was recorded once. The gene calls are TRBV6-5 and TRBJ2-5; D is possibly TRBD1 (6 bases). The CDR3 length is 14 residues. Trimming left V 2 bases short and J 5 bases short, with 12 bases between. Germline V gives CDR1 MNHEY, CDR2 SVGAGI. Here the CDR3 DNA reads TGTGCCAGCAGTTACGGCGACAGGTGGGAGACCCAGTACTTC. Translated: CASSYGDRWETQYF.

This clone was seen once. V and J are TRBV28 and TRBJ1-5; no clear D. Trimming removed 5 bases from V and 6 bases from J, with 14 bases in between. Germline V CDR1 and CDR2: MDHEN, SYDVKM. The CDR3 contains 14 residues. The CDR3: CASSTGFKAQPQHF. In DNA, the CDR3 is TGTGCCAGCAGTACCGGGTTTAAGGCTCAGCCCCAGCATTTT. The entire variable domain, with the rest obtained from reference TRBV28 and TRBJ1-5, is as follows: DVKVTQSSRYLVKRTGEKVFLECVQDMDHENMFWYRQDPGLGLRLIYFSYDVKMKEKGDIPEGYSVSREKKERFSLILESASTNQTSMYLCASSTGFKAQPQHFGDGTRLSIL.